A selection of T cell receptor beta chains follows, all from one sample in a study of siplizumab effects on memory and regulatory T cells. TCRdb keeps only in-frame clones here, not all; method: immunoSEQ multiplex PCR. The sample holds tens of thousands of clones; around 90% are singletons and the top ten take 1.7%. Sequencing input: Tregs sorted from blood. The receptors come from a human donor in good health. The CDR3 runs from the conserved cysteine through the conserved F or W. Fields, in order: clone size, D gene, J gene, V gene, CDR3 protein, CDR3 DNA. D genes are given only for firm matches. Only part of the rows carry a size: once, few, many, or a class if the clone is expanded.

abundance: .
d_gene: .
j_gene: TRBJ2-7
v_gene: TRBV11-3
CDR3aa: CASSVAGPPKYF
CDR3nt: TGTGCCAGCAGCGTAGCTGGGCCCCCAAAGTACTTC

abundance: .
d_gene: .
j_gene: TRBJ2-2
v_gene: TRBV9
CDR3aa: CASSVGGGELFF
CDR3nt: TGTGCCAGCAGCGTAGGTGGCGGGGAGCTGTTTTTT

abundance: .
d_gene: TRBD2
j_gene: TRBJ2-2
v_gene: TRBV19
CDR3aa: CASTQTSGNTGELFF
CDR3nt: TGTGCCAGTACCCAGACTAGCGGGAACACCGGGGAGCTGTTTTTT

abundance: .
d_gene: TRBD2
j_gene: TRBJ2-1
v_gene: TRBV5-6
CDR3aa: CASSFLAGDGNEQFF
CDR3nt: TGTGCCAGCAGCTTTCTCGCGGGAGATGGGAATGAGCAGTTCTTC

abundance: .
d_gene: .
j_gene: TRBJ1-5
v_gene: TRBV6-5
CDR3aa: CASRPRRQSNQPQHF
CDR3nt: TGTGCCAGCAGGCCGCGGCGACAGAGCAATCAGCCCCAGCATTTT

abundance: .
d_gene: .
j_gene: TRBJ1-1
v_gene: TRBV6-5
CDR3aa: CASSYSVGNTEAFF
CDR3nt: TGTGCCAGCAGTTACTCGGTGGGGAACACTGAAGCTTTCTTT

abundance: .
d_gene: .
j_gene: TRBJ2-2
v_gene: TRBV30
CDR3aa: CAWSVRFFELNTGELFF
CDR3nt: TGTGCCTGGAGTGTACGTTTTTTTGAGTTGAACACCGGGGAGCTGTTTTTT

abundance: .
d_gene: .
j_gene: TRBJ2-1
v_gene: TRBV4-2
CDR3aa: CASSQGSVRNNEQFF
CDR3nt: TGTGCCAGCAGCCAAGGATCGGTCCGAAACAATGAGCAGTTCTTC

abundance: .
d_gene: .
j_gene: TRBJ1-2
v_gene: TRBV28
CDR3aa: CASSSRTTILSGYTF
CDR3nt: TGTGCCAGCAGTTCGAGGACGACTATCTTAAGTGGCTACACCTTC

abundance: .
d_gene: TRBD2
j_gene: TRBJ2-1
v_gene: TRBV28
CDR3aa: CASSPQMGSGNAYNEQFF
CDR3nt: TGTGCCAGCAGTCCCCAGATGGGTAGCGGGAACGCCTACAATGAGCAGTTCTTC

abundance: once
d_gene: .
j_gene: TRBJ2-1
v_gene: TRBV5-1
CDR3aa: CASSPGNSYNEQFF
CDR3nt: TGCGCCAGCAGTCCGGGGAACTCCTACAATGAGCAGTTCTTC

abundance: .
d_gene: .
j_gene: TRBJ1-2
v_gene: TRBV28
CDR3aa: CASSPIRHPGNYGYTF
CDR3nt: TGTGCCAGCAGTCCCATTCGACATCCAGGGAACTATGGCTACACCTTC

abundance: .
d_gene: .
j_gene: TRBJ1-2
v_gene: TRBV7-8
CDR3aa: CASSPTSIYGYTF
CDR3nt: TGTGCCAGCAGCCCCACATCGATCTATGGCTACACCTTC

abundance: .
d_gene: .
j_gene: TRBJ2-7
v_gene: TRBV4-1
CDR3aa: CASSQDYISYEQYF
CDR3nt: TGCGCCAGCAGCCAAGACTATATTTCCTACGAGCAGTACTTC

abundance: .
d_gene: .
j_gene: TRBJ2-7
v_gene: TRBV4-3
CDR3aa: CASSQGYGLSSYEQYF
CDR3nt: TGCGCCAGCAGCCAAGGGTACGGACTAAGCTCCTACGAGCAGTACTTC

abundance: .
d_gene: .
j_gene: TRBJ2-3
v_gene: TRBV4-1
CDR3aa: CASSQGRPSTQYF
CDR3nt: TGCGCCAGCAGCCAGGGCCGCCCGTCCACGCAGTATTTT

abundance: .
d_gene: TRBD2
j_gene: TRBJ2-3
v_gene: TRBV5-4
CDR3aa: CASSLTSGRTDTQYF
CDR3nt: TGTGCCAGCAGCTTGACTAGCGGGAGGACAGATACGCAGTATTTT

abundance: .
d_gene: .
j_gene: TRBJ2-4
v_gene: TRBV5-1
CDR3aa: CASSLGTPGNIQYF
CDR3nt: TGCGCCAGCAGCCTGGGGACGCCGGGGAACATTCAGTACTTC

abundance: .
d_gene: TRBD1
j_gene: TRBJ1-5
v_gene: TRBV4-1
CDR3aa: CASSQGAGGQPQHF
CDR3nt: TGCGCCAGCAGCCAAGGGGCAGGGGGACAGCCCCAGCATTTT

abundance: .
d_gene: .
j_gene: TRBJ1-2
v_gene: TRBV9
CDR3aa: CASSVAPGNYGYTF
CDR3nt: TGTGCCAGCAGCGTAGCGCCGGGAAACTATGGCTACACCTTC

abundance: once
d_gene: TRBD1
j_gene: TRBJ2-1
v_gene: TRBV5-1
CDR3aa: CASSSGQVYNEQFF
CDR3nt: TGCGCCAGCAGCTCAGGACAGGTGTACAATGAGCAGTTCTTC

abundance: .
d_gene: .
j_gene: TRBJ1-2
v_gene: TRBV7-2
CDR3aa: CASSLGVGGYTF
CDR3nt: TGTGCCAGCAGCTTAGGGGTAGGCGGCTACACCTTC

abundance: many
d_gene: .
j_gene: TRBJ2-7
v_gene: TRBV5-1
CDR3aa: CASSFRGREQYF
CDR3nt: TGCGCCAGCAGCTTTCGGGGACGTGAGCAGTACTTC

abundance: .
d_gene: TRBD2
j_gene: TRBJ2-7
v_gene: TRBV5-4
CDR3aa: CASSLGSGSYEQYF
CDR3nt: TGTGCCAGCAGCTTAGGTAGCGGGTCCTACGAGCAGTACTTC

abundance: .
d_gene: .
j_gene: TRBJ2-3
v_gene: TRBV19
CDR3aa: CASSIQRVDTQYF
CDR3nt: TGTGCCAGTAGTATCCAGCGCGTGGATACGCAGTATTTT

abundance: .
d_gene: .
j_gene: TRBJ2-7
v_gene: TRBV19
CDR3aa: CASSFFRGSYEQYF
CDR3nt: TGTGCCAGTAGTTTTTTCCGTGGGTCCTACGAGCAGTACTTC

abundance: .
d_gene: TRBD1
j_gene: TRBJ2-1
v_gene: TRBV11-3
CDR3aa: CASSPPRQGNEQFF
CDR3nt: TGTGCCAGCAGCCCCCCCAGACAGGGCAATGAGCAGTTCTTC

abundance: .
d_gene: .
j_gene: TRBJ2-7
v_gene: TRBV19
CDR3aa: CASSIYGSSYEQYF
CDR3nt: TGTGCCAGTAGTATATACGGCAGTTCCTACGAGCAGTACTTC

abundance: .
d_gene: .
j_gene: TRBJ1-1
v_gene: TRBV30
CDR3aa: CAWSGLFNTEAFF
CDR3nt: TGTGCCTGGAGTGGACTCTTTAACACTGAAGCTTTCTTT

abundance: few
d_gene: .
j_gene: TRBJ2-2
v_gene: TRBV18
CDR3aa: CASSSRVAGELFF
CDR3nt: TGTGCCAGCTCATCCAGGGTCGCCGGGGAGCTGTTTTTT

abundance: .
d_gene: .
j_gene: TRBJ2-2
v_gene: TRBV5-1
CDR3aa: CASSPEGGDTGELFF
CDR3nt: TGCGCCAGCAGCCCCGAGGGCGGGGACACCGGGGAGCTGTTTTTT

abundance: .
d_gene: TRBD1
j_gene: TRBJ2-2
v_gene: TRBV19
CDR3aa: CASSPRGTGFYTGELFF
CDR3nt: TGTGCCAGTAGTCCCAGAGGGACAGGGTTTTACACCGGGGAGCTGTTTTTT

abundance: few
d_gene: TRBD1
j_gene: TRBJ1-1
v_gene: TRBV14
CDR3aa: CASSLTGGFGAFF
CDR3nt: TGTGCCAGCAGCTTGACAGGGGGCTTTGGAGCTTTCTTT

abundance: .
d_gene: TRBD2
j_gene: TRBJ2-1
v_gene: TRBV6-4
CDR3aa: CAGGTSGEVNEQFF
CDR3nt: TGTGCCGGGGGGACTAGCGGGGAGGTGAATGAGCAGTTCTTC

abundance: .
d_gene: .
j_gene: TRBJ2-1
v_gene: TRBV12-5
CDR3aa: CASGYRVHNEQFF
CDR3nt: TGTGCTAGTGGGTACAGGGTCCACAATGAGCAGTTCTTC

abundance: .
d_gene: .
j_gene: TRBJ1-4
v_gene: TRBV29-1
CDR3aa: CSARGHATNEKLFF
CDR3nt: TGCAGCGCCCGGGGACATGCAACTAATGAAAAACTGTTTTTT

abundance: .
d_gene: .
j_gene: TRBJ2-7
v_gene: TRBV27
CDR3aa: CASSPTSGVLPYEQYF
CDR3nt: TGTGCCAGCAGTCCCACCTCCGGAGTACTTCCCTACGAGCAGTACTTC

abundance: .
d_gene: .
j_gene: TRBJ1-1
v_gene: TRBV7-3
CDR3aa: CASSRGINTEAFF
CDR3nt: TGTGCCAGCAGCCGGGGGATAAACACTGAAGCTTTCTTT

abundance: .
d_gene: .
j_gene: TRBJ1-2
v_gene: TRBV6-1
CDR3aa: CASRTVVYGYTF
CDR3nt: TGTGCCAGCAGGACAGTCGTTTATGGCTACACCTTC

abundance: .
d_gene: TRBD2
j_gene: TRBJ2-1
v_gene: TRBV6-5
CDR3aa: CASSRGTRVNEQFF
CDR3nt: TGTGCCAGCAGCAGAGGGACTAGGGTAAATGAGCAGTTCTTC

abundance: .
d_gene: TRBD2
j_gene: TRBJ2-3
v_gene: TRBV6-1
CDR3aa: CASSEAWEGGDTQYF
CDR3nt: TGTGCCAGCAGTGAAGCTTGGGAGGGAGGGGATACGCAGTATTTT

abundance: .
d_gene: TRBD2
j_gene: TRBJ2-7
v_gene: TRBV5-1
CDR3aa: CASSLVPSGRGSYEQYF
CDR3nt: TGCGCCAGCAGCTTGGTACCTAGCGGGAGAGGTTCCTACGAGCAGTACTTC

abundance: .
d_gene: TRBD1
j_gene: TRBJ2-7
v_gene: TRBV18
CDR3aa: CASSRGTGGNEQYF
CDR3nt: TGTGCCAGCTCGCGCGGGACAGGGGGCAACGAGCAGTACTTC

abundance: .
d_gene: TRBD2
j_gene: TRBJ2-7
v_gene: TRBV5-1
CDR3aa: CASSLVLAGVEQYF
CDR3nt: TGCGCCAGCAGCTTGGTTCTAGCGGGAGTCGAGCAGTACTTC

abundance: .
d_gene: .
j_gene: TRBJ2-3
v_gene: TRBV7-9
CDR3aa: CASSTQLAPDTQYF
CDR3nt: TGTGCCAGCAGCACTCAGCTTGCACCAGATACGCAGTATTTT

abundance: .
d_gene: .
j_gene: TRBJ2-5
v_gene: TRBV15
CDR3aa: CATSRGNRVAETQYF
CDR3nt: TGTGCCACCAGCAGAGGGAACCGCGTGGCGGAGACCCAGTACTTC